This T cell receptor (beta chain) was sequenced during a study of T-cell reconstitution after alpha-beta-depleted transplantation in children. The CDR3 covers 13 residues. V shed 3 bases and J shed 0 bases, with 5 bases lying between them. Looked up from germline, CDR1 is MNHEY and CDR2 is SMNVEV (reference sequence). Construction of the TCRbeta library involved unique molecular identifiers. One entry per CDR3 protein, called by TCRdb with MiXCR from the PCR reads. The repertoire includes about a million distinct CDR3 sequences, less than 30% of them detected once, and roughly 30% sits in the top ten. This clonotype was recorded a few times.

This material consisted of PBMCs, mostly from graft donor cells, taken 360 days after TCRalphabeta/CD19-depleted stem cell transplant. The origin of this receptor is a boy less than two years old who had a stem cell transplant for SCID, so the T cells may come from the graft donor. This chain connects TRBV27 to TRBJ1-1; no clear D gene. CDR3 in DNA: TGTGCCAGCAGTTTCACGTTGAACACTGAAGCTTTCTTT. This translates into CASSFTLNTEAFF.